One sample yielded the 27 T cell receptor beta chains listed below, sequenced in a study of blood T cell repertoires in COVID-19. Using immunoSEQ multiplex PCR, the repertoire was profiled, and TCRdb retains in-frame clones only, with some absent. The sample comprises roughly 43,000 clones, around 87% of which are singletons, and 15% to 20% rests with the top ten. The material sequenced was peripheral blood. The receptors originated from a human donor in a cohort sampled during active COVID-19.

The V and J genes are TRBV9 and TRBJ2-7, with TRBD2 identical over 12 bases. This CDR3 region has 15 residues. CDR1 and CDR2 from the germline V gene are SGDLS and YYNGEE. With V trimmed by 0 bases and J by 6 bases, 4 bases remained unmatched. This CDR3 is CASSVGTSGIGEQYF. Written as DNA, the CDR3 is TGTGCCAGCAGCGTAGGGACTAGCGGGATCGGCGAGCAGTACTTC. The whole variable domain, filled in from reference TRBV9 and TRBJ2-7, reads DSGVTQTPKHLITATGQRVTLRCSPRSGDLSVYWYQQSLDQGLQFLIQYYNGEERAKGNILERFSAQQFPDLHSELNLSSLELGDSALYFCASSVGTSGIGEQYFGPGTRLTVT.

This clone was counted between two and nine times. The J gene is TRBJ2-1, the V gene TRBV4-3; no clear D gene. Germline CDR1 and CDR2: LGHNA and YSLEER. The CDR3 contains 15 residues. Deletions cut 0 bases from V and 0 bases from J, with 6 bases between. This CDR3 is CASSQDTSSYNEQFF. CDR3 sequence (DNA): TGCGCCAGCAGCCAAGACACCAGCTCCTACAATGAGCAGTTCTTC.

The CDR3 loop reads CASSPDRTVETQYF. The CDR3 DNA reads TGTGCCAGCAGCCCGGACAGGACCGTCGAGACCCAGTACTTC. The rearrangement joins TRBV7-9 to TRBJ2-5; TRBD1 matches at 7 bases. V lost 5 bases to trimming and J lost 5 bases; unmatched junction nucleotides: 8. Germline CDR1 reads SEHNR; CDR2 reads FQNEAQ (reference sequence). The CDR3 has 14 amino acids.

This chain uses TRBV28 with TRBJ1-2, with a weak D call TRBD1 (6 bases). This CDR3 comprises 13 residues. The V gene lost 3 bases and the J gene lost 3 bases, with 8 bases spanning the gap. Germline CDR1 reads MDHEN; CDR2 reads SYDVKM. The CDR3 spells CASSLGAYYGYTF. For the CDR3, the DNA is TGTGCCAGCAGTTTGGGGGCATACTATGGCTACACCTTC.

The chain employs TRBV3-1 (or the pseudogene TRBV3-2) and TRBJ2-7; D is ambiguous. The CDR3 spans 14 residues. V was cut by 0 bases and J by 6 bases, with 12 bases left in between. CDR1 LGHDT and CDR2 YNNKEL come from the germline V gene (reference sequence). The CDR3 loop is CASSQDAVSGEQYF. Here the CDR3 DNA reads TGTGCCAGCAGCCAAGATGCCGTTTCGGGCGAGCAGTACTTC.

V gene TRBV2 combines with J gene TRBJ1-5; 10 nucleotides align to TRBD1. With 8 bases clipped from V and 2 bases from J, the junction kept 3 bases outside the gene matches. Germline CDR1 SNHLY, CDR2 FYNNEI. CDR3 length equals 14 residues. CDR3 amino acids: CASSGTGGNQPQHF. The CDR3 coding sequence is TGTGCCAGCTCCGGGACAGGGGGCAATCAGCCCCAGCATTTT.

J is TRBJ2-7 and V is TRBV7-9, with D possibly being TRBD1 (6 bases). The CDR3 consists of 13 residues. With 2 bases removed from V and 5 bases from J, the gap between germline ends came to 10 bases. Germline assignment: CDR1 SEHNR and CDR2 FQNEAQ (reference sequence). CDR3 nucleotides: TGTGCCAGCAGCTTACAGGGGCCAGACGAGCAGTACTTC. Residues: CASSLQGPDEQYF.

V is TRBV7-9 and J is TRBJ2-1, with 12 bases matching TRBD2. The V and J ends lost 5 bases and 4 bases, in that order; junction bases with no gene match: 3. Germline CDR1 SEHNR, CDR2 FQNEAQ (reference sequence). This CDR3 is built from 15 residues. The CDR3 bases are TGTGCCAGCAGCCCCGGGACTAGCGGGTACAATGAGCAGTTCTTC. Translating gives CASSPGTSGYNEQFF.

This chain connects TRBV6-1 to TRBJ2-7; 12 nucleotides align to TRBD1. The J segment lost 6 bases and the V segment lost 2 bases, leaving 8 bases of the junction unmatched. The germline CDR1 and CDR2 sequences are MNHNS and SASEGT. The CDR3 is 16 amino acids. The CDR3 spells CASSELPGQGAFEQYF. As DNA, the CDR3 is TGTGCCAGCAGTGAACTACCGGGACAGGGGGCCTTCGAGCAGTACTTC.

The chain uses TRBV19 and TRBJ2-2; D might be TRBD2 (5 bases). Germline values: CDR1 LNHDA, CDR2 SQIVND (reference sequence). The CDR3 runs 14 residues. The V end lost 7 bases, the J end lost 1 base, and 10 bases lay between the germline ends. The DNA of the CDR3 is TGTGCCAGTAACCCTAGCAAGAACACCGGGGAGCTGTTTTTT. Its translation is CASNPSKNTGELFF. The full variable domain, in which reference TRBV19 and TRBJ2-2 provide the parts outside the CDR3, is DGGITQSPKYLFRKEGQNVTLSCEQNLNHDAMYWYRQDPGQGLRLIYYSQIVNDFQKGDIAEGYSVSREKKESFPLTVTSAQKNPTAFYLCASNPSKNTGELFFGEGSRLTVL.

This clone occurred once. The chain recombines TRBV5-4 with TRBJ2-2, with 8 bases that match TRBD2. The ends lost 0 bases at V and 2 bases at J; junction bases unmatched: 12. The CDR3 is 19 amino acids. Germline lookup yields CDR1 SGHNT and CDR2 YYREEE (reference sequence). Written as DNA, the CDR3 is TGTGCCAGCAGCTTGGTTAGAGGTAGCGCGGGAGGAAACACCGGGGAGCTGTTTTTT. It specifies CASSLVRGSAGGNTGELFF.

Here the CDR3 DNA reads TGTGCCAGCAGTGGACAGGGGTGGGGCTACACCTTC. This gives the protein CASSGQGWGYTF. The chain carries TRBV27 and TRBJ1-2, with 9 positions matching TRBD1. The length of the CDR3 is 12 residues. Germline V lookup: CDR1 MNHEY, CDR2 SMNVEV (reference sequence). J lost 8 bases, V lost 5 bases, and 3 bases had no gene match.

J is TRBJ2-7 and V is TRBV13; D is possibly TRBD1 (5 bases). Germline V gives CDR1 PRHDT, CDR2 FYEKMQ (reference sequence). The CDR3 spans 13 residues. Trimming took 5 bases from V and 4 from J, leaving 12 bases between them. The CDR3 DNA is TGTGCCAGCAGCACGCAGGGTAGGTACGAGCAGTACTTC. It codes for CASSTQGRYEQYF. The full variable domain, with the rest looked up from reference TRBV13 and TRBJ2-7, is AAGVIQSPRHLIKEKRETATLKCYPIPRHDTVYWYQQGPGQDPQFLISFYEKMQSDKGSIPDRFSAQQFSDYHSELNMSSLELGDSALYFCASSTQGRYEQYFGPGTRLTVT.

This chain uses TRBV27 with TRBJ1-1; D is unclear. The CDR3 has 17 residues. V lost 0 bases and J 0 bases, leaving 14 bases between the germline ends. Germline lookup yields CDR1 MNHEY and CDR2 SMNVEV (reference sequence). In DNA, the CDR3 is TGTGCCAGCAGTTTATCCGGTCGAGAGCTCATGAACACTGAAGCTTTCTTT. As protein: CASSLSGRELMNTEAFF.

The CDR3 bases are TGTGCCAGCAGCTTAGAGGGAGCGAACACTGAAGCTTTCTTT. Translated, it gives CASSLEGANTEAFF. The gene calls are TRBV11-2 and TRBJ1-1; D gene ambiguous. The CDR3 extends over 14 amino acids. Trimming stripped 0 bases from V and 1 base from J, with 6 bases between. From germline, CDR1 is SGHAT and CDR2 FQNNGV.

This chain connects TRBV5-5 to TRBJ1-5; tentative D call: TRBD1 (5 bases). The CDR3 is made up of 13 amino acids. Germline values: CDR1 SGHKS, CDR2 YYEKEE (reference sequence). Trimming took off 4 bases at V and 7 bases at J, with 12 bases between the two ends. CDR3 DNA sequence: TGTGCCAGCAGCCTGGGGCGGGGGCAGCCCCAGCATTTT. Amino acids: CASSLGRGQPQHF.

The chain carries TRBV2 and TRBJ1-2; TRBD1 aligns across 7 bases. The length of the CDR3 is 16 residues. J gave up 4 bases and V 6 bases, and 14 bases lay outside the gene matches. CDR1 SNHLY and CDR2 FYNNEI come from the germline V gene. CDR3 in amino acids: CASRGIPTGYSYGYTF. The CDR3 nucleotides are TGTGCCAGCAGGGGGATTCCGACAGGGTATTCCTATGGCTACACCTTC.

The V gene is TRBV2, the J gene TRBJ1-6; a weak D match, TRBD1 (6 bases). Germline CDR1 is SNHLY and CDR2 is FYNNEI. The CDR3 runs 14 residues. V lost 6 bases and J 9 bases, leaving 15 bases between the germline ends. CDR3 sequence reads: CASRAQGLSSPLHF. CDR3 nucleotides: TGTGCCAGCAGGGCACAGGGTCTCTCTTCACCCCTCCACTTT. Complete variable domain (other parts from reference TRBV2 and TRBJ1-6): EPEVTQTPSHQVTQMGQEVILRCVPISNHLYFYWYRQILGQKVEFLVSFYNNEISEKSEIFDDQFSVERPDGSNFTLKIRSTKLEDSAMYFCASRAQGLSSPLHFGNGTRLTVT.

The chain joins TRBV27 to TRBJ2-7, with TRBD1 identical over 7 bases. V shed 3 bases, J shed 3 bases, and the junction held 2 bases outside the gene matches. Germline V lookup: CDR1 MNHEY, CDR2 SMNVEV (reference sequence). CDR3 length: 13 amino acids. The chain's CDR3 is CASSLRTGYEQYF. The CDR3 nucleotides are TGTGCCAGCAGTTTGAGGACAGGCTACGAGCAGTACTTC.

The CDR3 loop is CASSLGTGNEPQHF. The CDR3 nucleotides are TGTGCCAGCAGCTTGGGGACAGGGAACGAGCCCCAGCATTTT. The genes are TRBV5-5 and TRBJ1-5, with TRBD1 matching over 8 bases. Germline V gene data show CDR1 as SGHKS and CDR2 as YYEKEE (reference sequence). J lost 8 bases, V lost 0 bases, and 4 bases had no gene match. The length of the CDR3 is 14 residues.

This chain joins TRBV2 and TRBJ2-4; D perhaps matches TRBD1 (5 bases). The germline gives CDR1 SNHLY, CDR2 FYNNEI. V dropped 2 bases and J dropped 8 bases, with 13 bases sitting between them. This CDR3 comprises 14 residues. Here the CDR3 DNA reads TGTGCCAGCAGTGAATCTGGGGCGCTTTACATTCAGTACTTC. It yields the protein CASSESGALYIQYF. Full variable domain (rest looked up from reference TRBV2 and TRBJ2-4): EPEVTQTPSHQVTQMGQEVILRCVPISNHLYFYWYRQILGQKVEFLVSFYNNEISEKSEIFDDQFSVERPDGSNFTLKIRSTKLEDSAMYFCASSESGALYIQYFGAGTRLSVL.

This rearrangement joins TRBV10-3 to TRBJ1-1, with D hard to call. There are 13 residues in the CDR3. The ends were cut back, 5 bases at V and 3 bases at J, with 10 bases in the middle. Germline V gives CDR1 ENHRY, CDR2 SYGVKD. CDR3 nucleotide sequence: TGTGCCATCAGTCTTGACTGGGACACTGAAGCTTTCTTT. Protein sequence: CAISLDWDTEAFF.

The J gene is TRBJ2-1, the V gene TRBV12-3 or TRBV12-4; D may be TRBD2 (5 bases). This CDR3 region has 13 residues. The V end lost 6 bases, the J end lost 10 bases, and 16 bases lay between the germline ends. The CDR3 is CASSLTISTEQFF. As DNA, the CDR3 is TGTGCCAGCAGCCTGACTATCTCCACGGAGCAGTTCTTC.

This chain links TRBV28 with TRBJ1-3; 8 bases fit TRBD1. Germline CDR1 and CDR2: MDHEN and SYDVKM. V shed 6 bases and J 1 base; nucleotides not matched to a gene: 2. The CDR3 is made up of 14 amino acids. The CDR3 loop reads CASSRQGSGNTIYF. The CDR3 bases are TGTGCCAGCAGCCGACAGGGGTCTGGAAACACCATATATTTT.

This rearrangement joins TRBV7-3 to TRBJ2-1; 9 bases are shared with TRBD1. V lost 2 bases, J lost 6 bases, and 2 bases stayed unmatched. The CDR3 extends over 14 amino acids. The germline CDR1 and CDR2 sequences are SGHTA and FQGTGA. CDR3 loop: CASSLRDRVNEQFF. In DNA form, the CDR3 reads TGTGCCAGCAGCTTACGGGACAGGGTCAATGAGCAGTTCTTC.

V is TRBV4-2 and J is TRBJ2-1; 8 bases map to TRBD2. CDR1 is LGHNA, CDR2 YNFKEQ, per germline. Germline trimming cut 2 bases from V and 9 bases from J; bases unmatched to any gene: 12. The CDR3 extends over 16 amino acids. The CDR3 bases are TGTGCCAGCAGCCAAACCGGGACTAGTAATAAGGGTGAGCAGTTCTTC. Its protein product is CASSQTGTSNKGEQFF.

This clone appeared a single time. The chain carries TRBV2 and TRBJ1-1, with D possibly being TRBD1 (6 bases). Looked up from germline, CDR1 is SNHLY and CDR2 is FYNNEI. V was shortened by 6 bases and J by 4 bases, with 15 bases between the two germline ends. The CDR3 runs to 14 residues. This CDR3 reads CASSPIRGGTEAFF. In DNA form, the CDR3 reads TGTGCCAGCAGCCCTATCCGAGGGGGCACTGAAGCTTTCTTT.